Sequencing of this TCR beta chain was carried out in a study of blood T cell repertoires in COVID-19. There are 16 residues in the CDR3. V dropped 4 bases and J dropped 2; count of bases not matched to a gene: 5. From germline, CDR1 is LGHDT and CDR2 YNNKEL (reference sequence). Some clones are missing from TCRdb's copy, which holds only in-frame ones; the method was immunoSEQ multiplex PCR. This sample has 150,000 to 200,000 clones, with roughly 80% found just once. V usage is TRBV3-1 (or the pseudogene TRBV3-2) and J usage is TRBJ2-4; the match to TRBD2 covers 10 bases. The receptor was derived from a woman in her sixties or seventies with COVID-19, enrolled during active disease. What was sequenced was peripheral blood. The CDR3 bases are TGTGCCAGCAGCCCCAGCGGGAGGGCCCCCAAAAACATTCAGTACTTC. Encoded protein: CASSPSGRAPKNIQYF.